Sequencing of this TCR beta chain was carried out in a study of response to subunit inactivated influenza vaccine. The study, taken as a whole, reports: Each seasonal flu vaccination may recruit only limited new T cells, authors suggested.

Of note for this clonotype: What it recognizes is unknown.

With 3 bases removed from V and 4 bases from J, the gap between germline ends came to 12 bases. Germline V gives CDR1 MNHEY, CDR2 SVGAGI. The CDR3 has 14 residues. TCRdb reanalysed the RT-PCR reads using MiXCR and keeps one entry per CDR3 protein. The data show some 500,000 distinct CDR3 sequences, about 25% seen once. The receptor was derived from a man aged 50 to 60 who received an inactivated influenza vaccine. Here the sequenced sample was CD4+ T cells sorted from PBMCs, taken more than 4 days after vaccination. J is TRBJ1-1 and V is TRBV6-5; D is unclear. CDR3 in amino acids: CASSYTAEPTEAFF. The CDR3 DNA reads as TGTGCCAGCAGTTATACGGCGGAGCCCACTGAAGCTTTCTTT.